These 9 T cell receptor beta chains share one sample of origin, sequenced in a study of blood T cell repertoires in COVID-19. Libraries were prepared by immunoSEQ multiplex PCR; TCRdb keeps only in-frame clonotypes and omits some of them. The table lists some 300,000 clones, roughly 90% of them singletons, with less than 9.5% in the top ten. The sample was PBMCs or T cells enriched from blood (not recorded which). The receptors here all came from a woman aged 30 to 39 who had recovered from COVID-19.

The gene calls are TRBV10-2 and TRBJ1-6, with 7 positions matching TRBD1. CDR3 length equals 18 residues. V was clipped by 9 bases and J by 0 bases; unmatched bases: 14. CDR1 and CDR2 (germline): WSHSY, SAAADI. In DNA form, the CDR3 reads TGCGCCAGTACGGGACAGCCTACGTTCGGCTCCTATAATTCACCCCTCCACTTT. It translates to CASTGQPTFGSYNSPLHF.

This chain connects TRBV2 to TRBJ2-7; 8 bases are shared with TRBD2. Germline V gives CDR1 SNHLY, CDR2 FYNNEI. V gave up 9 bases and J gave up 9 bases; unmatched junction bases: 10. This CDR3 has 12 residues. As DNA, the CDR3 is TGTGCCAGGACGAAAGCGGGAGAGGCGCAGTACTTC. Translation gives CARTKAGEAQYF.

The chain uses TRBV4-1 and TRBJ1-2, with D possibly TRBD1 on 5 matching bases. CDR3 length: 15 residues. V was clipped by 0 bases and J by 2 bases, with 10 bases between them. The germline CDR1 and CDR2 sequences are MGHRA and YSYEKL. CDR3 region: CASSQETGINYGYTF. The DNA for the CDR3 is TGCGCCAGCAGCCAAGAAACAGGAATCAACTATGGCTACACCTTC.

The rearrangement joins TRBV7-6 to TRBJ1-2, with D perhaps TRBD1 (6 bases). There are 14 residues in the CDR3. CDR1 is SGHVS and CDR2 is FNYEAQ in the germline V gene. Between the trimmed V and J ends, which lost 5 bases and 3 bases, there was a span of 13 bases. CDR3 protein: CASSPLGADYGYTF. The DNA of the CDR3 is TGTGCCAGCAGCCCATTGGGGGCTGACTATGGCTACACCTTC.

This clone occurred once. This chain links TRBV13 with TRBJ2-7; TRBD2 agrees at 12 bases. Trimming at V came to 3 bases and at J to 1 base, leaving 7 bases not matched to a gene. Germline V lookup: CDR1 PRHDT, CDR2 FYEKMQ (reference sequence). This CDR3 has 17 residues. CDR3 region: CASSFGLAGTISYEQYF. As DNA, the CDR3 is TGTGCCAGCAGCTTCGGACTAGCGGGAACTATTTCCTACGAGCAGTACTTC.

The rearrangement joins TRBV4-2 to TRBJ2-7; TRBD1 matches at 7 bases. After removal of 3 bases from V and 2 bases from J, the junction contained 13 bases not matched to a gene. The CDR3 contains 17 residues. Germline V gives CDR1 LGHNA, CDR2 YNFKEQ. For the CDR3, the DNA is TGTGCCAGCAGCCATACAACCCGGGACAGAGCCGCCTACGAGCAGTACTTC. It yields the protein CASSHTTRDRAAYEQYF.

The sample holds one count of this clone. The chain couples TRBV10-1 to TRBJ2-5; a possible D gene is TRBD1 (5 bases). The length of the CDR3 is 13 residues. Germline V CDR1 and CDR2: WNHNN, SYGVQD (reference sequence). V gave up 5 bases and J gave up 5 bases, with 12 bases separating them. CDR3 protein: CASSLRVLETQYF. The CDR3 DNA reads as TGCGCCAGCAGTCTCAGGGTATTGGAGACCCAGTACTTC.

The chain joins TRBV2 to TRBJ1-1, with a possible D match to TRBD1 (5 bases). Germline V gene sequence: CDR1 SNHLY, CDR2 FYNNEI. The length of the CDR3 is 13 residues. V was cut by 2 bases and J by 7 bases, with 11 bases left in between. CDR3 bases: TGTGCCAGCAGTGAACAGGCGGGACTTGAAGCTTTCTTT. It encodes CASSEQAGLEAFF.

The CDR3 DNA sequence: TGTGCCAGCAGTTTAGCTAATCCTAAGAGAGCCAAAAACATTCAGTACTTC. Translation: CASSLANPKRAKNIQYF. The J gene is TRBJ2-4, the V gene TRBV27; D is ambiguous. Germline loops: CDR1 MNHEY, CDR2 SMNVEV (reference sequence). V lost 2 bases, J lost 0 bases, and 14 bases lay in between. This CDR3 has 17 residues.